This T cell receptor (beta chain) was sequenced during a study of blood T cells in healthy people across ages. With a J-beta primer mix and a sample-barcoded 5' primer, a second PCR ran roughly 6 to 12 cycles. TCRdb re-called the 5' RACE reads with MiXCR, one entry per CDR3 protein. The sample shows 700,000 to 850,000 distinct CDR3 sequences, about 34% of them seen only once. This clonotype was seen a handful of times. The CDR3 has 15 amino acids. Trimming stripped 2 bases from V and 1 base from J, with 10 bases between. The origin of this receptor is a man in his late teens or twenties in good health. The gene calls are TRBV12-3 or TRBV12-4 and TRBJ2-3; unclear D gene. Sequenced sample: blood. In nucleotides, the CDR3 is TGTGCCAGCAGTTTAACTCTAGGTGGCACAGATACGCAGTATTTT. Translating gives CASSLTLGGTDTQYF.